These 15 T cell receptor beta chains came from one sample sequenced in a study of blood T cell repertoires in COVID-19. Here immunoSEQ multiplex PCR was the method, and the copy in TCRdb shows in-frame clones only, minus some. The table includes 200,000 or so clones, approximately 91% detected once. Sequencing input: peripheral blood. The receptors shown here come from a woman aged 60 to 75 with acute or convalescent COVID-19.

The chain combines TRBV12-3 or TRBV12-4 with TRBJ1-5, with TRBD1 as a possible D gene (6 bases). The CDR3 has 13 amino acids. Trimming took off 6 bases at V and 2 bases at J, with 8 bases between the two ends. CDR3: CASSRQGNQPQHF. In DNA form, the CDR3 reads TGTGCCAGCAGCCGACAGGGCAATCAGCCCCAGCATTTT.

The V and J genes are TRBV4-1 and TRBJ2-1, with 10 bases lining up with TRBD2. The CDR3 sequence is 17 residues long. Germline V gene sequence: CDR1 MGHRA, CDR2 YSYEKL. The V segment lost 1 base and the J segment 4 bases; nucleotides outside the gene matches: 7. In DNA, the CDR3 is TGCGCCAGCAGCCAAGGGGTAGTTAGCGGGAGGTACAATGAGCAGTTCTTC. This translates into CASSQGVVSGRYNEQFF.

The V call is TRBV5-1, the J call TRBJ2-3; TRBD2 matches at 9 bases. The trim removed 4 bases at V and 3 bases at J, leaving 9 bases unmatched. Germline CDR1 and CDR2: SGHRS and YFSETQ. This CDR3 has 16 amino acids. CDR3 DNA sequence: TGCGCCAGCAGCGTGGCCTGGACTAGCGAAACAGATACGCAGTATTTT. Amino acids: CASSVAWTSETDTQYF.

The chain recombines TRBV19 with TRBJ2-7; 8 positions match TRBD1. Germline CDR1 is LNHDA and CDR2 is SQIVND (reference sequence). The CDR3 is 13 residues long. V was pared by 6 bases and J by 2 bases, with 3 bases of the junction left unmatched. CDR3 DNA sequence: TGTGCCAGTAGAGGGACAGGCGCCTACGAGCAGTACTTC. Translated, it gives CASRGTGAYEQYF.

The chain uses TRBV2 and TRBJ1-3; a weak D match, TRBD1 (5 bases). CDR3 length: 15 residues. Trimming took off 5 bases at V and 0 bases at J, with 11 bases between the two ends. Germline V gene sequence: CDR1 SNHLY, CDR2 FYNNEI. The CDR3 spells CASSPDSSSGNTIYF. The CDR3 bases are TGTGCCAGCAGTCCCGACAGTTCCTCTGGAAACACCATATATTTT.

The V gene is TRBV5-1, the J gene TRBJ2-7; a possible D gene is TRBD1 (7 bases). Germline assignment: CDR1 SGHRS and CDR2 YFSETQ. The CDR3 is made up of 15 amino acids. V lost 5 bases and J lost 0, with 15 bases in between. Written as DNA, the CDR3 is TGCGCCAGCAGACCCGCGGGACAGAGCTCCTACGAGCAGTACTTC. Its translation: CASRPAGQSSYEQYF.

The chain combines TRBV7-2 with TRBJ2-1, with TRBD2 identical over 7 bases. The CDR3 spans 17 residues. CDR1 and CDR2 from the germline V gene are SGHTA and FQGNSA. The ends lost 6 bases at V and 2 bases at J; junction bases unmatched: 13. Here the CDR3 reads CASRSSGGLDTYNEQFF. CDR3 in DNA: TGTGCCAGCAGGTCTAGCGGCGGCTTAGATACCTACAATGAGCAGTTCTTC. Using reference TRBV7-2 and TRBJ2-1 for the parts outside the CDR3, the full variable domain is GAGVSQSPSNKVTEKGKDVELRCDPISGHTALYWYRQSLGQGLEFLIYFQGNSAPDKSGLPSDRFSAERTGGSVSTLTIQRTQQEDSAVYLCASRSSGGLDTYNEQFFGPGTRLTVL.

The chain uses TRBV30 and TRBJ2-7, with TRBD1 identical over 7 bases. The CDR3 runs 14 residues. The junction had 5 bases not matched to a gene; V was cut back by 1 base and J by 2 bases. Germline V gene lookup returns CDR1 GTSNPN and CDR2 SVGIG (reference sequence). CDR3 sequence: CAWSGRGQTYEQYF. CDR3 coding DNA: TGTGCCTGGAGTGGAAGGGGGCAAACCTACGAGCAGTACTTC. Drawing the rest from reference TRBV30 and TRBJ2-7, the complete variable domain is SQTIHQWPATLVQPVGSPLSLECTVEGTSNPNLYWYRQAAGRGLQLLFYSVGIGQISSEVPQNLSASRPQDRQFILSSKKLLLSDSGFYLCAWSGRGQTYEQYFGPGTRLTVT.

J is TRBJ2-5 and V is TRBV5-4, with D tentatively TRBD1 (7 bases). The V gene lost 4 bases and the J gene lost 3 bases, with 10 bases spanning the gap. Germline CDR1 and CDR2: SGHNT and YYREEE (reference sequence). This CDR3 has 13 amino acids. The DNA of the CDR3 is TGTGCCAGCAGCGCGGGACAGAAAGAGACCCAGTACTTC. It yields the protein CASSAGQKETQYF.

The V call is TRBV9, the J call TRBJ2-1, with a possible D match to TRBD2 (6 bases). Germline CDR1 reads SGDLS; CDR2 reads YYNGEE. The CDR3 totals 15 residues. V was shortened by 3 bases and J by 3 bases, with 13 bases between the two germline ends. The CDR3, as DNA: TGTGCCAGCAGCGCAAGACTAGAAGGCTACAATGAGCAGTTCTTC. Translated: CASSARLEGYNEQFF.

The genes are TRBV3-1 (or the pseudogene TRBV3-2) and TRBJ1-4; D call uncertain. The V gene lost 0 bases and the J gene lost 8 bases, with 7 bases spanning the gap. The CDR3 runs 13 residues. Germline V gives CDR1 LGHDT, CDR2 YNNKEL (reference sequence). The CDR3 nucleotides read TGTGCCAGCAGCCAAGATCAGTGGGAAAAACTGTTTTTT. Translated, it gives CASSQDQWEKLFF.

The genes are TRBV6-5 and TRBJ2-7; 9 bases line up with TRBD1. Trimming at V came to 4 bases and at J to 5 bases, leaving 9 bases not matched to a gene. This CDR3 has 15 amino acids. Germline loops: CDR1 MNHEY, CDR2 SVGAGI. The CDR3 is CASSFAGTGQNEQYF. CDR3 DNA: TGTGCCAGCAGTTTCGCCGGGACAGGGCAGAACGAGCAGTACTTC.

In the case of this clone: Within the sample, other DNA sequences also encode this same CDR3. V gene TRBV19 combines with J gene TRBJ2-7; 9 bases agree with TRBD1. The trim removed 6 bases at V and 3 bases at J, leaving 3 bases unmatched. This CDR3 region has 13 residues. Germline-derived CDR1 and CDR2 are LNHDA and SQIVND (reference sequence). Written as DNA, the CDR3 is TGTGCCAGTAGCCGGACAGGGGACTACGAGCAGTACTTC. It specifies CASSRTGDYEQYF.

V gene TRBV2 combines with J gene TRBJ2-3; 13 nucleotides line up with TRBD2. CDR3 length: 18 residues. CDR1 SNHLY and CDR2 FYNNEI come from the germline V gene. Losses at the gene ends were 3 bases for V and 1 base for J; bases not matched to a gene: 7. The CDR3 DNA reads TGTGCCAGCAGTGATGGGACTAGCGGGGTACCTGGCACAGATACGCAGTATTTT. Translation: CASSDGTSGVPGTDTQYF. Combining the CDR3 with reference TRBV2 and TRBJ2-3 gives the whole variable domain EPEVTQTPSHQVTQMGQEVILRCVPISNHLYFYWYRQILGQKVEFLVSFYNNEISEKSEIFDDQFSVERPDGSNFTLKIRSTKLEDSAMYFCASSDGTSGVPGTDTQYFGPGTRLTVL.

V gene TRBV13 combines with J gene TRBJ2-1; no clear D. The CDR3 is made up of 11 amino acids. Trimming cost V 0 bases and J 15 bases, with 9 bases left between them. Germline values: CDR1 PRHDT, CDR2 FYEKMQ (reference sequence). The CDR3 region has the DNA TGTGCCAGCAGCTTAGGGGTCTTGAGGTTCTTC. Protein sequence: CASSLGVLRFF.